Shown below are 23 T cell receptor beta chains from a single sample sequenced in a study of blood T cell repertoires in COVID-19. Data came from immunoSEQ multiplex PCR; TCRdb stores just in-frame clones and leaves some out. In the table there are around 190,000 clones, approximately 80% of which are singletons. The sequenced sample consisted of PBMCs or T cells enriched from blood (not recorded which). The receptors come from a man aged 35 to 55 who had recovered from COVID-19.

The CDR3 DNA is TGTGCCAGTAGTAAGGAGCAGGGTTCCTACAATGAGCAGTTCTTC. Its protein is CASSKEQGSYNEQFF. V usage is TRBV19 and J usage is TRBJ2-1, with D perhaps TRBD1 (5 bases). The CDR3 length is 15 residues. The V gene lost 4 bases and the J gene lost 1 base, with 11 bases spanning the gap. Germline CDR1 and CDR2: LNHDA and SQIVND (reference sequence). The full variable domain, with the rest looked up from reference TRBV19 and TRBJ2-1, is DGGITQSPKYLFRKEGQNVTLSCEQNLNHDAMYWYRQDPGQGLRLIYYSQIVNDFQKGDIAEGYSVSREKKESFPLTVTSAQKNPTAFYLCASSKEQGSYNEQFFGPGTRLTVL.

V is TRBV7-2 and J is TRBJ2-1; 7 positions match TRBD2. The CDR3 covers 17 residues. The trim removed 1 base at V and 4 bases at J, leaving 10 bases unmatched. Germline lookup yields CDR1 SGHTA and CDR2 FQGNSA. CDR3 protein: CASSLGKSAGRYNEQFF. Written as DNA, the CDR3 is TGTGCCAGCAGCTTAGGGAAATCAGCGGGGCGTTACAATGAGCAGTTCTTC.

A remark on this clone: One end of the junction is discordant with germline, which a read error may explain. This chain uses TRBV5-1 with TRBJ2-6; D might be TRBD1 (6 bases). CDR1 and CDR2 (germline): SGHRS, YFSETQ. CDR3 size: 15 residues. The CDR3 DNA follows: TGCGCCAGTAGCTATCAGGGGTCTGGGGCCAACGTCCTGACTTTC. It encodes CASSYQGSGANVLTF.

This sequence joins TRBV9 and TRBJ2-7, with 7 bases identical to TRBD1. Germline assignment: CDR1 SGDLS and CDR2 YYNGEE. The V segment lost 0 bases and the J segment 7 bases; nucleotides outside the gene matches: 10. The CDR3 runs 15 residues. CDR3 nucleotide sequence: TGTGCCAGCAGCGTAGAGGGGTTAGGGGGCGGTGAGCAGTACTTC. This codes for CASSVEGLGGGEQYF.

This clone was observed many times. V is TRBV4-2 and J is TRBJ2-2, with D perhaps matching TRBD2 (6 bases). The germline V and J ends were trimmed by 0 bases and 7 bases, with 18 bases remaining between them. This CDR3 contains 17 residues. From germline, CDR1 is LGHNA and CDR2 YNFKEQ. In DNA, the CDR3 is TGTGCCAGCAGCCAAGAACCGACTAGTTTCCGGAGCGGGGAGCTGTTTTTT. Translated, it gives CASSQEPTSFRSGELFF.

The genes are TRBV5-4 and TRBJ2-5; TRBD1 aligns across 7 bases. In germline, CDR1 is SGHNT, CDR2 YYREEE (reference sequence). This CDR3 comprises 14 residues. After removal of 5 bases from V and 1 base from J, the junction contained 5 bases not matched to a gene. For the CDR3, the DNA is TGTGCCAGCAGTGCAGACAGGGTCCAAGAGACCCAGTACTTC. Translation gives CASSADRVQETQYF.

The rearrangement links TRBV30 to TRBJ1-5, with 7 bases lining up with TRBD1. The CDR3 has 13 residues. CDR1 is GTSNPN and CDR2 is SVGIG in the germline V gene (reference sequence). The V segment lost 3 bases and the J segment 5 bases; nucleotides outside the gene matches: 4. CDR3 amino acids: CAWRGQGDQPQHF. The CDR3 nucleotides read TGTGCCTGGAGGGGGCAGGGGGATCAGCCCCAGCATTTT.

This sequence joins TRBV19 and TRBJ1-5, with a possible D match to TRBD1 (5 bases). The germline V gene has CDR1 LNHDA and CDR2 SQIVND (reference sequence). The V gene lost 1 base and the J gene lost 3 bases, with 10 bases spanning the gap. The CDR3 spans 15 residues. In DNA, the CDR3 is TGTGCCAGTAGTATAGCAAGGGGTCCCAATCAGCCCCAGCATTTT. It specifies CASSIARGPNQPQHF.

This clone came up a few times. This rearrangement joins TRBV19 to TRBJ2-5; D could derive from TRBD1 or TRBD2 (5 bases each). Germline V gene lookup returns CDR1 LNHDA and CDR2 SQIVND (reference sequence). The CDR3 is 14 residues long. The V end was cut by 5 bases, the J end by 4 bases, with 14 bases between. The CDR3, as DNA: TGTGCCAGTAGTTTAGGGGTACGGGGAGAGACCCAGTACTTC. Its protein product is CASSLGVRGETQYF.

The rearrangement links TRBV18 to TRBJ2-1, with 8 bases aligning to TRBD1. Per the germline V gene, CDR1 is KGHSH and CDR2 is LQKENI. After removal of 4 bases from V and 8 bases from J, the junction contained 4 bases not matched to a gene. The length of the CDR3 is 13 residues. In DNA, the CDR3 is TGTGCCAGCTCACGGACAGGGAGCGATGAGCAGTTCTTC. Translating gives CASSRTGSDEQFF.

A remark on this clone: Possible read error: a much larger clone is one base away. The rearrangement joins TRBV2 to TRBJ2-1; D not resolved. The CDR3 spans 11 residues. Trimming left V 5 bases short and J 3 bases short, with 2 bases between. CDR1 and CDR2 from the germline V gene are SNHLY and FYNNEI. The CDR3: CASSLYNEQFF. The CDR3 DNA reads as TGTGCCAGCAGTCTCTACAATGAGCAGTTCTTC.

V and J are TRBV6-5 and TRBJ2-2; D gene uncertain. The CDR3 is 14 residues long. Germline CDR1 MNHEY, CDR2 SVGAGI. The V and J ends lost 5 bases and 3 bases respectively, with 10 bases between them. Here the CDR3 reads CASSTLLYTGELFF. CDR3 DNA sequence: TGTGCCAGCAGTACCCTTCTATACACCGGGGAGCTGTTTTTT.

This clone was detected once. V usage is TRBV7-9 and J usage is TRBJ2-2; D is uncertain. Trimming cost V 3 bases and J 4 bases, with 9 bases left between them. Germline V lookup: CDR1 SEHNR, CDR2 FQNEAQ (reference sequence). The CDR3 loop spans 14 amino acids. The CDR3 DNA sequence: TGTGCCAGCAGCTTCAACACCGTCACCGGGGAGCTGTTTTTT. Translation: CASSFNTVTGELFF.

This clone came up many times. J is TRBJ2-3 and V is TRBV7-8, with TRBD1 matching over 9 bases. Germline V gene sequence: CDR1 SGHVS, CDR2 FQNEAQ. The V segment lost 2 bases and the J segment 5 bases; nucleotides outside the gene matches: 8. The CDR3 totals 16 residues. The CDR3 DNA follows: TGTGCCAGCAGCTTACCCCTCGACAGGGGGTTAGATACGCAGTATTTT. Its translation: CASSLPLDRGLDTQYF.

The rearrangement links TRBV6-1 to TRBJ1-3, with 8 bases fitting TRBD1. The V and J ends lost 1 base and 0 bases, in that order; junction bases with no gene match: 2. This CDR3 is 16 amino acids long. Germline loops: CDR1 MNHNS, CDR2 SASEGT. The CDR3 loop reads CASSEGTGGSGNTIYF. CDR3 bases: TGTGCCAGCAGTGAAGGAACAGGGGGCTCTGGAAACACCATATATTTT.

This chain joins TRBV19 and TRBJ1-2; tentatively, D is TRBD1 (6 bases). V was clipped by 0 bases and J by 0 bases, with 8 bases between them. The CDR3 runs 15 residues. Germline lookup yields CDR1 LNHDA and CDR2 SQIVND (reference sequence). CDR3 in DNA: TGTGCCAGTAGTATAGACCGACAGGCTAACTATGGCTACACCTTC. Translation gives CASSIDRQANYGYTF.

The rearrangement links TRBV7-8 to TRBJ2-1; tentatively, D is TRBD2 (7 bases). Germline V gene data show CDR1 as SGHVS and CDR2 as FQNEAQ. The ends were cut back, 1 base at V and 5 bases at J, with 24 bases in the middle. The CDR3 is 19 amino acids. In DNA, the CDR3 is TGTGCCAGCAGCTTAGGACGGGGGGCGGCCACCCTCACAAACAATGAGCAGTTCTTC. Amino acid sequence: CASSLGRGAATLTNNEQFF.

The CDR3 DNA reads as TGTGCCAGCAGCTCCGTTTTGGGACAGCCACCTTACTTC. Its translation is CASSSVLGQPPYF. V is TRBV7-8 and J is TRBJ2-7, with 7 bases identical to TRBD1. V trimming: 4 bases; J trimming: 13 bases; junction bases outside the gene matches: 13. CDR1 and CDR2 (germline): SGHVS, FQNEAQ. CDR3 length: 13 amino acids.

The chain couples TRBV12-5 to TRBJ1-2, with D possibly being TRBD1 (6 bases). The ends were cut back, 6 bases at V and 5 bases at J, with 13 bases in the middle. Germline V gene sequence: CDR1 LGHNT, CDR2 FRNRAP. The CDR3 consists of 13 residues. The CDR3 protein is CASGLGAGYGYTF. Here the CDR3 DNA reads TGTGCTAGTGGCCTGGGGGCAGGGTATGGCTACACCTTC.

The CDR3: CASRRQGNEQFF. In DNA, the CDR3 is TGTGCCAGCAGGAGACAGGGAAATGAGCAGTTCTTC. This sequence joins TRBV5-6 and TRBJ2-1; 7 bases are a match to TRBD1. CDR1 SGHDT and CDR2 YYEEEE come from the germline V gene. Trimming took 5 bases from V and 7 from J; bases not matched to a gene: 3. The CDR3 extends over 12 amino acids.

The chain links TRBV5-6 to TRBJ2-3; 8 bases are a match to TRBD2. Germline lookup yields CDR1 SGHDT and CDR2 YYEEEE. Trimming at V came to 0 bases and at J to 5 bases, leaving 8 bases not matched to a gene. The CDR3 has 16 amino acids. The CDR3 nucleotides are TGTGCCAGCAGCTTGGCAGGACTAGCCCCCCTAGATACGCAGTATTTT. Protein: CASSLAGLAPLDTQYF.

The chain links TRBV24-1 to TRBJ2-1, with TRBD2 identical over 14 bases. The length of the CDR3 is 18 residues. From germline, CDR1 is KGHDR and CDR2 SFDVKD. The ends lost 12 bases at V and 1 base at J; junction bases unmatched: 13. CDR3 sequence (DNA): TGTGCCGCACGGACTAGCGGGAGGTTCGGTGGGTCCTACAATGAGCAGTTCTTC. It specifies CAARTSGRFGGSYNEQFF.

The V and J genes are TRBV2 and TRBJ2-7; 8 bases line up with TRBD2. The germline V gene has CDR1 SNHLY and CDR2 FYNNEI. The CDR3 extends over 17 amino acids. Trimming took 5 bases from V and 6 from J; bases not matched to a gene: 18. The CDR3 sequence: CASSRFGPQAGAPEQYF. The CDR3 DNA reads as TGTGCCAGCAGTCGCTTTGGCCCCCAAGCGGGAGCTCCCGAGCAGTACTTC.